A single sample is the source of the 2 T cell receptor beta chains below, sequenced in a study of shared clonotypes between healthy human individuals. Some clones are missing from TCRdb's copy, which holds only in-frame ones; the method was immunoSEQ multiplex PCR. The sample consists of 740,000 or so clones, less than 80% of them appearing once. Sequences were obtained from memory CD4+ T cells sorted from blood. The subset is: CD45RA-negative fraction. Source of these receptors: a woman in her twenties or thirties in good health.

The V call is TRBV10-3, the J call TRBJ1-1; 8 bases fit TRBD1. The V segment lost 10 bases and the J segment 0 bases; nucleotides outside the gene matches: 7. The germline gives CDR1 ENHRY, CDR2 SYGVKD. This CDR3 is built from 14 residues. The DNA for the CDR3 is TGTGCCAGCGCCGGGACAGGCATGAACACTGAAGCTTTCTTT. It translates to CASAGTGMNTEAFF.

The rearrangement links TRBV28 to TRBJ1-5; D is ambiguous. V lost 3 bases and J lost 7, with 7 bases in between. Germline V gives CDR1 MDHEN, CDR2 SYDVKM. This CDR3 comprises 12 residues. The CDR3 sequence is CASSFHPQPQHF. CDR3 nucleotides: TGTGCCAGCAGTTTTCATCCCCAGCCCCAGCATTTT.